These 5 T cell receptor beta chains share one sample of origin, sequenced in a study of shared clonotypes between healthy human individuals. The table came from immunoSEQ multiplex PCR; TCRdb's copy has only in-frame clones and leaves some out. The data show around 1 million clones, over 75% seen once. The sequenced sample consisted of memory CD4+ T cells sorted from blood. The subset is: CD45RA-negative fraction. Every receptor here comes from a man aged 18 to 30 in good health.

CDR3 coding DNA: TGTGCCTGGAGCCGTCAACCGTTCAGGGTTGAGGGGAGTTCACCCCTCCACTTT. It is translated as CAWSRQPFRVEGSSPLHF. The chain couples TRBV30 to TRBJ1-6; D perhaps matches TRBD1 (5 bases). Trimming took 3 bases from V and 9 from J, leaving 27 bases between them. The germline gives CDR1 GTSNPN, CDR2 SVGIG (reference sequence). This CDR3 region has 18 residues.

The rearrangement links TRBV18 to TRBJ1-1, with 8 bases aligning to TRBD1. In germline, CDR1 is KGHSH, CDR2 LQKENI. Trimming removed 4 bases from V and 7 bases from J; junction bases left unmatched: 5. The CDR3 runs 13 residues. The CDR3 DNA sequence: TGTGCCAGCTCACTCGGGACAGGTTTTGAAGCTTTCTTT. Translation gives CASSLGTGFEAFF.

The chain couples TRBV19 to TRBJ2-1; 9 bases map to TRBD2. V shed 3 bases and J 0 bases; nucleotides not matched to a gene: 6. CDR3 length: 17 residues. Germline CDR1 and CDR2: LNHDA and SQIVND (reference sequence). The CDR3 here is CASSIQAGGSSYNEQFF. The DNA of the CDR3 is TGTGCCAGTAGTATCCAAGCGGGAGGAAGCTCCTACAATGAGCAGTTCTTC. The full variable domain, rest sourced from reference TRBV19 and TRBJ2-1, is DGGITQSPKYLFRKEGQNVTLSCEQNLNHDAMYWYRQDPGQGLRLIYYSQIVNDFQKGDIAEGYSVSREKKESFPLTVTSAQKNPTAFYLCASSIQAGGSSYNEQFFGPGTRLTVL.

V gene TRBV7-2 combines with J gene TRBJ2-7; 8 bases align to TRBD2. The length of the CDR3 is 15 residues. Trimming at V came to 5 bases and at J to 5 bases, leaving 11 bases not matched to a gene. Germline V gene data show CDR1 as SGHTA and CDR2 as FQGNSA. The CDR3 nucleotides are TGTGCCAGCAGCAAGAGCGGGAGTGGACTTAACGAGCAGTACTTC. Its protein product is CASSKSGSGLNEQYF.

J is TRBJ2-3 and V is TRBV4-1; D ambiguous. Looked up from germline, CDR1 is MGHRA and CDR2 is YSYEKL. The V end lost 4 bases, the J end lost 0 bases, and 11 bases lay between the germline ends. The CDR3 loop spans 15 amino acids. CDR3 DNA: TGCGCCAGCAGCCGCAGGACGGATAGCACAGATACGCAGTATTTT. Translated, it gives CASSRRTDSTDTQYF.